These 7 T cell receptor beta chains share one sample of origin, sequenced in a study of blood T cell repertoires in COVID-19. Clones were sequenced by immunoSEQ multiplex PCR, and TCRdb holds only the in-frame ones, with some missing. This sample has 250,000 to 350,000 clones, with around 87% found just once. Material for sequencing was PBMCs or T cells enriched from blood (not recorded which). The origin of the receptors is a woman aged 18-29 years with acute COVID-19.

CDR3 region: CASSAGHNQETQYF. The CDR3 DNA is TGTGCCAGCAGCGCGGGACATAATCAAGAGACCCAGTACTTC. This rearrangement joins TRBV9 to TRBJ2-5; tentative D call: TRBD1 (6 bases). V gave up 3 bases and J gave up 2 bases, with 11 bases separating them. CDR1 is SGDLS and CDR2 is YYNGEE in the germline V gene. This CDR3 is 14 amino acids long.

V is TRBV27 and J is TRBJ1-2; D is unclear. Trimming removed 6 bases at V and 8 bases at J, with 13 bases between. The CDR3 runs to 12 residues. Germline CDR1 MNHEY, CDR2 SMNVEV (reference sequence). The DNA for the CDR3 is TGTGCCAGCAGCTCCGGGTTCAAGGGCTACACCTTC. This codes for CASSSGFKGYTF.

The chain links TRBV15 to TRBJ2-7, with 11 bases lining up with TRBD2. Germline V gene lookup returns CDR1 LNHNV and CDR2 YYDKDF (reference sequence). The CDR3 is 16 residues long. Trimming removed 2 bases from V and 3 bases from J; junction bases left unmatched: 6. For the CDR3, the DNA is TGTGCCACCAGCAGATCGGGACTAGCGGTCATCTACGAGCAGTACTTC. Amino acid sequence: CATSRSGLAVIYEQYF.

The gene calls are TRBV2 and TRBJ2-1; a weak D match, TRBD1 (7 bases). CDR3 length: 16 residues. The V gene lost 7 bases and the J gene lost 5 bases, with 21 bases spanning the gap. The germline V gene has CDR1 SNHLY and CDR2 FYNNEI. The CDR3 spells CASTWVRGGTDNEQFF. The CDR3 nucleotides read TGTGCCAGCACCTGGGTGCGGGGTGGGACAGACAATGAGCAGTTCTTC.

In its sample, this clone was seen once. The rearrangement uses TRBV5-8 and TRBJ2-3, with D possibly TRBD1 on 5 matching bases. V was pared by 1 base and J by 8 bases, with 14 bases between. The germline CDR1 and CDR2 sequences are SGHTS and YDEGEE. The CDR3 runs 14 residues. DNA for the CDR3: TGTGCCAGCAGCTTGATAGGGGTTGGGGCTACGCAGTATTTT. Its translation: CASSLIGVGATQYF.

The chain couples TRBV28 to TRBJ2-7; 8 bases match TRBD2. The length of the CDR3 is 15 residues. CDR1 is MDHEN, CDR2 SYDVKM, per germline. V dropped 5 bases and J dropped 4; count of bases not matched to a gene: 10. The CDR3 nucleotides are TGTGCCAGCAGTGAAAGCGGGAGTAAGGTTTACGAGCAGTACTTC. This gives the protein CASSESGSKVYEQYF.

In this sample, this clone turned up a few times. V gene TRBV29-1 combines with J gene TRBJ2-5; D is ambiguous. The CDR3 has 13 amino acids. Germline loops: CDR1 SQVTM, CDR2 ANQGSEA. The germline V and J ends were trimmed by 3 bases and 2 bases, with 10 bases remaining between them. CDR3 loop: CSVELTGQETQYF. The CDR3 region has the DNA TGCAGCGTTGAGCTGACCGGGCAAGAGACCCAGTACTTC.